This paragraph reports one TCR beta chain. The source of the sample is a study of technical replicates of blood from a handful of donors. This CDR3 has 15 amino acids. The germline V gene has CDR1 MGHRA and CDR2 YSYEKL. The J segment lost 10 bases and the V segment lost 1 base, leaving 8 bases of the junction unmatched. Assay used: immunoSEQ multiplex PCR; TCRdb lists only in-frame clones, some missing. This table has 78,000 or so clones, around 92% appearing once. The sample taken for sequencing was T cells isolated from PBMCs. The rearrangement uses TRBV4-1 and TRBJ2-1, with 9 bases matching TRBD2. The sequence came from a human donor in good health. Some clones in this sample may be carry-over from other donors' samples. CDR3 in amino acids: CASSQVWREGGEQFF. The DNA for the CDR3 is TGCGCCAGCAGCCAAGTGTGGCGGGAGGGGGGGGAGCAGTTCTTC.